Listed below are T cell receptor beta chains from one sample, sequenced in a study of memory CD4+ T cells and cytomegalovirus serostatus. Assay used: immunoSEQ multiplex PCR; TCRdb lists only in-frame clones, some missing. The sample shows tens of thousands of clones, around 85% of them seen only once. Sequenced material: memory CD4+ T cells from blood. Source of these receptors: an adult in good health and CMV-seronegative. Each CDR3 is given without its conserved first and last residue.

j_call	v_call	cdr3_aa
TRBJ1-1	TRBV5-1	ASSLDRGRITEAF
TRBJ2-2	TRBV4-1	ASSQERDIGELF
TRBJ2-1	TRBV4-2	ASSQDPGYNNEQF
TRBJ2-3	TRBV7-8	ASSPLVGQGGADTQY
.	TRBV5-4	ASRDGLAGVSYEQY
TRBJ1-1	TRBV29-1	SVVGGSAEAF
TRBJ2-7	TRBV2	ASSVRQLYEQY
TRBJ2-1	TRBV9	ASSGQGGIYNEQF
TRBJ2-3	TRBV5-4	ASSRGLAGATSTDTQY
TRBJ1-1	TRBV2	ASGQGQRAF
TRBJ1-3	TRBV28	ASGGTESSGNTIY
TRBJ2-6	TRBV4-1	ASRQGTGSGANVLT
TRBJ2-7	TRBV5-6	ASSLEYWNDYEQY
TRBJ1-3	TRBV19	ASSEPGQPGNTIY
TRBJ1-2	TRBV6-1	ASQSRRYGYT
TRBJ1-4	TRBV7-9	ASSRTDYNEKLF
TRBJ1-3	TRBV7-9	ASSRVMTGSGNTIY
TRBJ1-3	TRBV28	ASSSPWDRGRGEISGNTIY
TRBJ1-6	TRBV18	ASSPDRNNSPLH
TRBJ1-2	TRBV28	ASSLFRSYGYT
TRBJ2-3	TRBV9	ASSVSGGATDTQY
TRBJ1-5	TRBV7-8	ASSLGWRDNQPQH
TRBJ2-7	TRBV11-2	ASSPESGLGQY
TRBJ1-1	TRBV7-2	ASSRRQGGRNTEAF
TRBJ1-2	TRBV5-1	ASSSTGVYGYT
TRBJ1-6	TRBV6-6	ASRGGGFVSPLH
TRBJ1-4	TRBV7-9	ASSPDWGLKLF
TRBJ2-6	TRBV29-1	SVAQGAGANVLT
TRBJ1-2	TRBV10-3	AMKGESEGRQGGNYGYT
TRBJ2-6	TRBV7-2	ASSFPSSGANVLT
TRBJ2-1	TRBV15	ATSRDRLAGEQF
TRBJ2-1	TRBV28	ASKELGGGRGYNEQF
TRBJ2-7	TRBV7-9	ASSFRDRSSYEQY
TRBJ2-7	TRBV10-3	ATKPLALSSYEQY
TRBJ2-1	TRBV19	ASSTFHGPGNEQF
TRBJ2-3	TRBV19	ASSPTGAGVLPDTQY
TRBJ1-2	TRBV18	ASSPITTGTAYGYT
TRBJ2-5	TRBV5-1	ASSPGRRYQETQY
TRBJ2-1	TRBV7-3	ASSWRTGEGDEQF
TRBJ1-2	TRBV5-6	ASSVGQGVYGYT
TRBJ2-1	TRBV14	ASSQDLPGPNEQF
TRBJ2-2	TRBV5-6	ASSLGLEANPTTGELF
TRBJ1-5	TRBV7-9	ASSLDVQYNQPQH